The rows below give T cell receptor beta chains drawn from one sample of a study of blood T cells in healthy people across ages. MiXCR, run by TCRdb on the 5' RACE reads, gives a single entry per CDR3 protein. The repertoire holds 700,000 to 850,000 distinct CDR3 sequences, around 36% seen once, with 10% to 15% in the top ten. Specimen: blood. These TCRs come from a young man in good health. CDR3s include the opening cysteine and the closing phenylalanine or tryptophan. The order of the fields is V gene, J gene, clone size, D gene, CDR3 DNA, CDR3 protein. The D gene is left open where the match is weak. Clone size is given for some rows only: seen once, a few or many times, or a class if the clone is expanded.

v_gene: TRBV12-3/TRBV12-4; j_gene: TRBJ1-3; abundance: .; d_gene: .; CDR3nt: TGTGCCAGCAGTTTAGGGGACGGGCTCTCTGGAAACACCATATATTTT; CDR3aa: CASSLGDGLSGNTIYF
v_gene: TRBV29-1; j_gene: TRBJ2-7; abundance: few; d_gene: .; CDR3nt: TGCAGCGGTGGAGGGACTTACGAGCAGTACTTC; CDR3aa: CSGGGTYEQYF
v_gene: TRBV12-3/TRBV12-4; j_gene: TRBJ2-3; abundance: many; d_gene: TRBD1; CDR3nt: TGTGCCAGCAGTTTGGACAGGGGATTTACAGATACGCAGTATTTT; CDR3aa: CASSLDRGFTDTQYF
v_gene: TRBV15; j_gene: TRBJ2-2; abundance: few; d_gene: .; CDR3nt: TGTGCCACCAGCAGGACCGTCATCAGTGGCGGGGAGCTGTTTTTT; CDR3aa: CATSRTVISGGELFF
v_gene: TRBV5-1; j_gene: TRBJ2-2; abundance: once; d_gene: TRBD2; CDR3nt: TGCGCCAGCAGACAGGGACTAGCGGTGACGAACACCGGGGAGCTGTTTTTT; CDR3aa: CASRQGLAVTNTGELFF
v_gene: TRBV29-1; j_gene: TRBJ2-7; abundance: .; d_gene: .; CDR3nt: TGCAGCGTTGACGGAGGGGACAGAAGCTCCTACGAGCAGTACTTC; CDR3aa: CSVDGGDRSSYEQYF
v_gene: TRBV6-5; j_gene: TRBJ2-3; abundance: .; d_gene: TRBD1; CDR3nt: TGTGCCAGCAGTTCCCGGACAGGGGGCTCTACAGATACGCAGTATTTT; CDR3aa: CASSSRTGGSTDTQYF
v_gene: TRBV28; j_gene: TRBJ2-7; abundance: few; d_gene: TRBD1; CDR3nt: TGTGCCAGCAGTCCAGGGACAGGGTTTTCGTCCTACGAGCAGTACTTC; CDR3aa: CASSPGTGFSSYEQYF
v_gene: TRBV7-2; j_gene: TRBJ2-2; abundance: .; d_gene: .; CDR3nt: TGTGCCAGCAACAGCGGGAACACCGGGGAGCTGTTTTTT; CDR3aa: CASNSGNTGELFF
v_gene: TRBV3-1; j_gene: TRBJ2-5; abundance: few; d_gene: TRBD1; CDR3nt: TGTGCCAGCAGTCTCAGCCCGGACAGGGCCCAAGAGACCCAGTACTTC; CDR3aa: CASSLSPDRAQETQYF
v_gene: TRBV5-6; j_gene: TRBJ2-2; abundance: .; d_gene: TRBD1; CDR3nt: TGTGCCAGCAGGGCTAACAGGGGATGGAACACCGGGGAGCTGTTTTTT; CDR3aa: CASRANRGWNTGELFF
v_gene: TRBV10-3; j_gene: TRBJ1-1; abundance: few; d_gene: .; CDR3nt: TGTGCCATCAGTGATTCTGGCACTGAAGCTTTCTTT; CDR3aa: CAISDSGTEAFF
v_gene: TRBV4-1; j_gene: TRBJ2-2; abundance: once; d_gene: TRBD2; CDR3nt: TGCGCCAGCAGCCGTACTAGCGGGGCGAACACCGGGGAGCTGTTTTTT; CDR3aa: CASSRTSGANTGELFF
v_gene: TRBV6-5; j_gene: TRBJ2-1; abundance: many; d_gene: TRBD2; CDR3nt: TGTGCCAGCAGTCAGAGACTAGCGGGGAAATACAATGAGCAGTTCTTC; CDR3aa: CASSQRLAGKYNEQFF
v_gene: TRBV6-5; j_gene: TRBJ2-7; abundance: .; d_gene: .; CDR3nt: TGTGCCAGCAGTTACCAACCCCAGTACGAGCAGTACTTC; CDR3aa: CASSYQPQYEQYF
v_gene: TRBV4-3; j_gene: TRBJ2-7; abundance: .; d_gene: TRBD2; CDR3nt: TGCGCCAGCAGCCAAGGGAAAAGACTAGCGGGGATATACAATGAGCAGTACTTC; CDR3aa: CASSQGKRLAGIYNEQYF
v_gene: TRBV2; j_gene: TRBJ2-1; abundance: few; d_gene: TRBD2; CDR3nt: TGTGCCAGCAGCATGACTAGCGGGGCGGATATGTCCTACAATGAGCAGTTCTTC; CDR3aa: CASSMTSGADMSYNEQFF
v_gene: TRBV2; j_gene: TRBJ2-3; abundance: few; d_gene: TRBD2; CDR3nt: TGTGCCGGCCGGGGGGGAGGCACAGATACGCAGTATTTT; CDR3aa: CAGRGGGTDTQYF
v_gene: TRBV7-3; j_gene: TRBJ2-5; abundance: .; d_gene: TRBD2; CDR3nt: TGTGCCAGCAGCTTAGGTGGCGGGGGGATAAATGAGCAGTACTTC; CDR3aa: CASSLGGGGINEQYF
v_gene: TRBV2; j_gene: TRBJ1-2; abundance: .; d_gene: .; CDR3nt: TGTGCCAGCAGTGAATTTAGTGGGGGGCGAAAGTATGGCTACACCTTC; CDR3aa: CASSEFSGGRKYGYTF
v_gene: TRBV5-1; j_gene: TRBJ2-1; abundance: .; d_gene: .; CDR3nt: TGCGCCAGCAGCTGGGCGCTAGGAGGTGAGCAGTTCTTC; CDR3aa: CASSWALGGEQFF
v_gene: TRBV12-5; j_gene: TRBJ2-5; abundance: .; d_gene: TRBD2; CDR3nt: TGTGCTAGTGGTTTGGTCCGGGGGGAGCAGTACTTC; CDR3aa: CASGLVRGEQYF
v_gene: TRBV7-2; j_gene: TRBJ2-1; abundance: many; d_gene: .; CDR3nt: TGTGCCAGCAGTTTAGATACTGAGCGGTTCTTC; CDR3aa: CASSLDTERFF
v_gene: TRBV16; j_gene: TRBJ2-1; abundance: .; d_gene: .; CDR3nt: TGTGCCAGCAGCCAATCCTCACAATCGGAGCGGTTCTTC; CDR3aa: CASSQSSQSERFF
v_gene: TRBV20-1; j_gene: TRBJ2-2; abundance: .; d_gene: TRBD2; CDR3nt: TGCAGTGCCATTCCTAGCGGGAGAGGGAACACCGGGGAGCTGTTTTTT; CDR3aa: CSAIPSGRGNTGELFF
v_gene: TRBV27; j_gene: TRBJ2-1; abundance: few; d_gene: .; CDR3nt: TGTGCCAGCAGTCCATATCTTGGTCGGAATGAGCAGTTCTTC; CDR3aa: CASSPYLGRNEQFF
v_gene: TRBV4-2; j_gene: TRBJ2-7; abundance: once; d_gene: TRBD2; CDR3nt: TGTGCCAGCAGCCTAGATAGCGGGAGCACCAACGAGCAGTACTTC; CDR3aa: CASSLDSGSTNEQYF
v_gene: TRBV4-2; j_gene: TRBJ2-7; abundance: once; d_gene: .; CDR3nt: TGTGCCAGCAGCCGACGATCCAACGAGCAGTACTTC; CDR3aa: CASSRRSNEQYF
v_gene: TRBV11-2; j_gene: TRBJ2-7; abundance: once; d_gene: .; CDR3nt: TGTGCCAGCAGCACTAGCCCCGGACGTACGAACGAGCAGTACTTC; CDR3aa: CASSTSPGRTNEQYF
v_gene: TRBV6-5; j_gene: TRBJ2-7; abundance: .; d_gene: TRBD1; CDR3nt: TGTGCCAGCAGTTACGATCTGGGACAGGCGTCCTCCTACGAGCAGTACTTC; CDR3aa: CASSYDLGQASSYEQYF
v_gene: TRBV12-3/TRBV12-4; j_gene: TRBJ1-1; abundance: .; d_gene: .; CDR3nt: TGTGCCAGCAGTGTGGGGAACGGGGTCACTGAAGCTTTCTTT; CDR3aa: CASSVGNGVTEAFF
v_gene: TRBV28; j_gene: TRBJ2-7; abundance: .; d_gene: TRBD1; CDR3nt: TGTGCCAGCAGTACCTTATTCGTCCCCTTCGCCAACCGGGACAGTAAAGGGTATGAGCAGTACTTC; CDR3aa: CASSTLFVPFANRDSKGYEQYF
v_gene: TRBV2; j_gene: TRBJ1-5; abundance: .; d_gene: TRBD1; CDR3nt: TGTGCCAGCAGGAGGACAGGGGGCGACCAGCCCCAGCATTTT; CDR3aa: CASRRTGGDQPQHF
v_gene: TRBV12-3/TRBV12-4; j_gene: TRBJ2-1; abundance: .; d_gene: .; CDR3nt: TGTGCCAGCAGGGACGGACTGGGGAGCTCCTACAATGAGCAGTTCTTC; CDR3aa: CASRDGLGSSYNEQFF
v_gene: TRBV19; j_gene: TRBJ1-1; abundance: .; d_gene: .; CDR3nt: TGTGCCAGTAGGCACGGAAACACTGAAGCTTTCTTT; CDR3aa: CASRHGNTEAFF
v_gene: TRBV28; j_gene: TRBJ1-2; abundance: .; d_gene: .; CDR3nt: TGTACCAGCAGTTCAAGGGGTGTGGCAGGGGAGGATGGCTACACCTTC; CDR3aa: CTSSSRGVAGEDGYTF
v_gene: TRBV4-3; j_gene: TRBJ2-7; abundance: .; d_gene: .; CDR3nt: TGCGCCAGCAGCCAAGATAGAAGGGGGGGGGCCTACAATGAGCAGTACTTC; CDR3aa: CASSQDRRGGAYNEQYF
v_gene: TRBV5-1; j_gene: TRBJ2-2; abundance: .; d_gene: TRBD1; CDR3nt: TGCGCCAGCTCCTTGACAGGGGAAGTCCCCGGGGAGCTGTTTTTT; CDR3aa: CASSLTGEVPGELFF
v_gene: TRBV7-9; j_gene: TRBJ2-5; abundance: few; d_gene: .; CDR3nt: TGTGCCAGCAGCTTTTCGACGGGAGAGACCCAGTACTTC; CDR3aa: CASSFSTGETQYF
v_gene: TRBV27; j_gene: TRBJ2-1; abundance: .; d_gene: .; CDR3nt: TGTGCCAGCAGTTCCCCCGGCAGGGAAAACTACAATGAGCAGTTCTTC; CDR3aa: CASSSPGRENYNEQFF